The rows below give T cell receptor beta chains drawn from one sample of a study of blood T cells in healthy people across ages. A single record per CDR3 protein comes from TCRdb applying MiXCR to the 5' RACE reads. The sample includes around 970,000 distinct CDR3 sequences, roughly 47% of them seen just once. Material for sequencing was blood. Receptor source: a woman in her fifties or sixties in good health. The conserved cysteine and the conserved F or W are not part of the CDR3 here.

TRBV12-3/TRBV12-4 | ASRLDGARETQY
TRBV15 | ATSAWGETQY
TRBV27 | VSSLWGTGELF
TRBV5-1 | ASSSQPRESEQF
TRBV6-2/TRBV6-3 | ASSYVRGDEQF
TRBV20-1 | SARLAYNEKF
TRBV28 | ASSLLLVSDEQY
TRBV29-1 | SVVFGYNEQF
TRBV4-3 | ASSQDRELREQY
TRBV24-1 | ATSDIRTSGGYNEQF
TRBV29-1 | SGTRNTEAF
TRBV20-1 | SGGGGSDTQY
TRBV9 | ASSVHRGTGLVHPPDTQY
TRBV10-3 | AISDRDYGYEQY
TRBV12-3/TRBV12-4 | ASSPGTAGNTDTQY
TRBV29-1 | SAWGLQGQASSYEQY
TRBV12-3/TRBV12-4 | ASSLTSGISQY
TRBV7-6 | ASSPRTGANTGELF
TRBV28 | ASSSEGDFHTDTQY
TRBV7-8 | ASSFTHREGGEQF
TRBV5-1 | ASNPQGGSIIYNEQF
TRBV3-1 | ASSRTYDYGYT
TRBV7-2 | ASSNSDSSYEQY
TRBV5-4 | ASSPRDTAYNEQF
TRBV12-3/TRBV12-4 | ASSSHNGGPYEQY
TRBV2 | ASGPGLAVYSGANVLT
TRBV3-1 | ASSRASKQY
TRBV29-1 | SVARELGTQY
TRBV27 | ASSVGGVGYEQY
TRBV10-1 | ASSDSGTYGYT
TRBV18 | ASSPGRAGARTDTQY
TRBV7-2 | ASSPPSGKTQY
TRBV20-1 | SASFGGRKNNEQY
TRBV12-3/TRBV12-4 | ASSYGGKETQY
TRBV29-1 | SVDKTSVSYNEQF
TRBV10-2 | ASRLDRRDTQY
TRBV20-1 | SVGGGAGSYEQY
TRBV12-3/TRBV12-4 | ASSKDRVRGQGQPQH
TRBV20-1 | SARDGRGPGVRETQY
TRBV7-2 | ASSFSLRESETQY
TRBV20-1 | SASRDRTGTDTQY
TRBV7-8 | ASRPLSGYQETQY
TRBV15 | ATSSDRGLILYEQY
TRBV14 | ASSQVGRTPPDTQY
TRBV7-3 | ASSLILPGELF
TRBV7-8 | ASSLTGQGARETQY
TRBV12-3/TRBV12-4 | ASSFRQPEQF
TRBV6-2/TRBV6-3 | ASSQTGQYNEQF
TRBV6-1 | ASSPWGGTDTQY
TRBV28 | ASRPTSGRAGEQY
TRBV10-3 | AISRTSGRNEQY